What follows are 11 T cell receptor beta chains derived from one specimen sequenced in a study of blood T cell repertoires in COVID-19 (dated by TCRdb to the early 2020s). The method behind the library was the immunoSEQ multiplex PCR assay. In TCRdb, the immuneACCESS table is reduced to in-frame sequences with V and J assigned. These tables do not hold every clone; where another copy was compared, an unresolved V gene accounts for under half, and the others remain unexplained. In all, the sample holds approximately 240,000 clones, and 80% to 95% of those were seen once. Jointly, the top ten make up around 0.83% of the sample. Sequencing used peripheral blood. The receptors derive from a young man with COVID-19, enrolled during active disease.

The chain carries TRBV7-9 and TRBJ2-2; D possibly corresponds to TRBD2 (5 bases). Trimming stripped 5 bases from V and 6 bases from J, with 13 bases between. The germline gives CDR1 SEHNR, CDR2 FQNEAQ (reference sequence). The CDR3 extends over 14 amino acids. CDR3 protein: CASSRAQLAGELFF. The CDR3 DNA follows: TGTGCCAGCAGCCGCGCCCAACTAGCCGGGGAGCTGTTTTTT.

The chain employs TRBV25-1 and TRBJ2-1, with TRBD2 as a possible D gene (5 bases). This CDR3 is built from 15 residues. Deletions cut 4 bases from V and 0 bases from J, with 10 bases between. Germline V gives CDR1 MGHDK, CDR2 SYGVNS. The CDR3: CASSVGVSSYNEQFF. The CDR3 bases are TGTGCCAGCAGTGTCGGGGTCAGCTCCTACAATGAGCAGTTCTTC.

This chain uses TRBV29-1 with TRBJ2-5; D gene unclear. Germline CDR1 is SQVTM and CDR2 is ANQGSEA. Trimming stripped 2 bases from V and 2 bases from J, with 12 bases between. The CDR3 consists of 14 residues. The CDR3 protein is CSVELSVQQETQYF. CDR3 bases: TGCAGCGTTGAACTGTCGGTGCAACAAGAGACCCAGTACTTC.

This sequence joins TRBV6-5 and TRBJ2-7; possible D gene TRBD2, 5 bases. The CDR3 contains 14 residues. The V gene's germline CDR1 is MNHEY and CDR2 SVGAGI. V was pared by 6 bases and J by 0 bases, with 12 bases between. The CDR3 DNA sequence: TGTGCCAGCAGGGCCGGGGAGAGCTCCTACGAGCAGTACTTC. This codes for CASRAGESSYEQYF.

V gene TRBV30 combines with J gene TRBJ1-1; 11 bases map to TRBD1. The germline V gene encodes CDR1 GTSNPN and CDR2 SVGIG (reference sequence). This CDR3 has 13 residues. V was clipped by 3 bases and J by 6 bases; unmatched bases: 3. The DNA of the CDR3 is TGTGCCTGGAGGGGACAGGGGGTGGCTGAAGCTTTCTTT. It specifies CAWRGQGVAEAFF.

The chain recombines TRBV12-5 with TRBJ1-2, with TRBD1 matching 8 bases. The CDR3 is made up of 15 amino acids. The junction had 4 bases not matched to a gene; V was cut back by 0 bases and J by 4 bases. The V gene's germline CDR1 is LGHNT and CDR2 FRNRAP. For the CDR3, the DNA is TGTGCTAGTGGTTTGGTTTCAGGGGGCTCCTATGGCTACACCTTC. As protein: CASGLVSGGSYGYTF.

This chain links TRBV6-5 with TRBJ2-6, with D tentatively TRBD2 (5 bases). V lost 6 bases, J lost 5 bases, and 8 bases lay in between. Germline CDR1 is MNHEY and CDR2 is SVGAGI. This CDR3 contains 13 residues. CDR3 amino acids: CASSSSRANVLTF. The CDR3 DNA is TGTGCCAGCAGCTCTAGCAGGGCCAACGTCCTGACTTTC.

The rearrangement joins TRBV6-5 to TRBJ1-3; D is uncertain. Trimming stripped 7 bases from V and 0 bases from J, with 10 bases between. The CDR3 has 14 amino acids. Looked up from germline, CDR1 is MNHEY and CDR2 is SVGAGI. CDR3 region: CASIPGPSGNTIYF. Written as DNA, the CDR3 is TGTGCCAGCATACCAGGCCCCTCTGGAAACACCATATATTTT.

This rearrangement joins TRBV3-1 (or the pseudogene TRBV3-2) to TRBJ1-5; D remains ambiguous. CDR3 length: 15 residues. V was trimmed by 3 bases and J by 3 bases, leaving 12 bases between them. The germline V gene has CDR1 LGHDT and CDR2 YNNKEL (reference sequence). The CDR3 loop reads CASSQGRGFNQPQHF. The CDR3 nucleotides are TGTGCCAGCAGCCAGGGGAGAGGATTCAATCAGCCCCAGCATTTT.

V and J are TRBV30 and TRBJ1-3; possible D gene TRBD1, 6 bases. Trimming cost V 2 bases and J 0 bases, with 14 bases left between them. Germline assignment: CDR1 GTSNPN and CDR2 SVGIG (reference sequence). The CDR3 spans 16 residues. The CDR3 is CAWSFPGALSGNTIYF. CDR3 DNA: TGTGCCTGGAGTTTTCCAGGGGCCCTCTCTGGAAACACCATATATTTT.

The CDR3 nucleotides are TGTGCCAGCAGTGCACAGGGTTTTGGCTACACCTTC. It yields the protein CASSAQGFGYTF. The chain employs TRBV12-3 or TRBV12-4 and TRBJ1-2, with D tentatively TRBD1 (6 bases). The CDR3 runs to 12 residues. V lost 5 bases and J lost 7, with 11 bases in between.